A selection of T cell receptor beta chains follows, all from one sample in a study of CD8+CD57+ T cells in acquired aplastic anemia. TCRdb used MiXCR to reprocess the reads, holding one entry per CDR3 protein. Counted here are fewer than 250,000 distinct CDR3 sequences, roughly 45% occurring once; the ten biggest clones make up 15% to 20%. Sequences were obtained from sorted CD4+, CD8+, or CD8+CD57+ T cells (not recorded which) from PBMCs. The receptors originated from a human donor with aplastic anemia. Both conserved end residues are part of each CDR3. The D gene is left open where the match is weak. A row's size may be missing; if present it is once, few, many or a size class.

D	V	J	size	CDR3	DNA
TRBD2	TRBV2	TRBJ2-1	.	CASSPAGASYNEQFF	TGTGCCAGCAGTCCAGCGGGGGCCTCCTACAATGAGCAGTTCTTC
.	TRBV15	TRBJ2-1	.	CATSRPGAYNEQFF	TGTGCCACCAGCAGGCCAGGGGCCTACAATGAGCAGTTCTTC
.	TRBV12-3/TRBV12-4	TRBJ1-6	many	CASSLGHSPLHF	TGTGCCAGCAGTTTGGGGCATTCACCCCTCCACTTT
.	TRBV20-1	TRBJ1-4	.	CSAWSVPPVEKLFF	TGCAGTGCCTGGAGTGTACCTCCGGTCGAAAAACTGTTTTTT
TRBD2	TRBV20-1	TRBJ2-1	.	CSADPTSGGGEQFF	TGCAGTGCTGACCCGACTAGCGGGGGGGGTGAGCAGTTCTTC
TRBD1	TRBV29-1	TRBJ2-1	many	CSVEARTGEQFF	TGCAGCGTTGAAGCTCGGACAGGAGAGCAGTTCTTC
.	TRBV6-2/TRBV6-3	TRBJ2-3	many	CASSYFPAGYTDTQYF	TGTGCCAGCAGTTACTTCCCGGCGGGGTACACAGATACGCAGTATTTT
.	TRBV19	TRBJ1-5	.	CACSPGHRRGNQPQRF	TGTGCCTGTAGTCCAGGGCACAGGCGGGGCAATCAGCCCCAGCGTTTT
.	TRBV19	TRBJ1-2	few	CASTPGRGAYGYTF	TGTGCCAGTACCCCCGGGAGGGGGGCGTATGGCTACACCTTC
TRBD1	TRBV10-3	TRBJ2-1	.	CASADYRGRNEQFF	TGTGCCAGCGCCGATTACAGGGGGCGAAATGAGCAGTTCTTC
TRBD1	TRBV4-1	TRBJ1-1	many	CASSQGTGANTEAFF	TGCGCCAGCAGCCAAGGGACAGGGGCGAACACTGAAGCTTTCTTT
.	TRBV12-3/TRBV12-4	TRBJ1-1	many	CASSLEGRPNTEAFF	TGTGCCAGCAGTTTAGAGGGACGTCCGAACACTGAAGCTTTCTTT
.	TRBV30	TRBJ1-1	few	CAWSVQRGVNTEAFF	TGTGCCTGGAGTGTACAGAGGGGGGTGAACACTGAAGCTTTCTTT
TRBD1	TRBV20-1	TRBJ2-4	.	CSANTGDRNIQYF	TGCAGTGCTAATACAGGGGATAGAAACATTCAGTACTTC
.	TRBV19	TRBJ1-2	.	CASSIGLSRDYGCTF	TGTGCCAGTAGTATAGGTCTATCCAGGGACTATGGCTGCACCTTC
.	TRBV10-3	TRBJ1-2	many	CAISVQSDYGYTF	TGTGCCATCAGTGTTCAGTCGGACTATGGCTACACCTTC
.	TRBV12-3/TRBV12-4	TRBJ2-7	many	CASSSQALSYEQYF	TGTGCCAGCAGCTCACAGGCGCTCTCCTACGAGCAGTACTTC
.	TRBV12-3/TRBV12-4	TRBJ1-1	few	CASRNRLNVGALNTEAFF	TGTGCCAGCAGGAACCGTTTAAACGTCGGCGCATTGAACACTGAAGCTTTCTTT
TRBD2	TRBV28	TRBJ2-5	many	CASSATRLAGLETQYF	TGTGCCAGCAGTGCGACTCGGCTAGCGGGATTAGAGACCCAGTACTTC
.	TRBV19	TRBJ1-2	.	CASSLLGRGSGNTF	TGTGCCAGCAGCTTGCTAGGGAGGGGATCTGGAAACACCTTC
TRBD2	TRBV15	TRBJ2-3	many	CATSVPGLGTDTQYF	TGTGCCACCAGCGTTCCGGGACTAGGGACAGATACGCAGTATTTT
.	TRBV9	TRBJ2-1	few	CASSVPGSDNEQFF	TGTGCCAGCAGCGTTCCGGGATCTGACAATGAGCAGTTCTTC
.	TRBV25-1	TRBJ1-4	.	CATGPGSRNEKLFF	TGTGCCACCGGTCCTGGCAGCCGTAATGAAAAACTGTTTTTT
.	TRBV6-5	TRBJ1-4	.	CASTSGQNEKLFF	TGTGCCAGCACGTCAGGTCAGAATGAAAAACTGTTTTTT
.	TRBV7-8	TRBJ2-7	.	CASSLLNLRAYEQYF	TGTGCCAGCAGCTTATTAAACCTGAGGGCCTACGAGCAGTACTTC
.	TRBV19	TRBJ1-1	many	CASSPVLNTEAFF	TGTGCCAGTAGTCCGGTTCTGAACACTGAAGCTTTCTTT
.	TRBV4-1	TRBJ2-1	once	CASSQEQSEGFYNEQFF	TGCGCCAGCAGCCAAGAACAGTCAGAGGGTTTCTACAATGAGCAGTTCTTC
TRBD1	TRBV7-3	TRBJ1-1	.	CASSLARQGATEAFF	TGTGCCAGCAGCTTAGCGCGCCAGGGGGCAACTGAAGCTTTCTTT
.	TRBV6-1	TRBJ1-2	many	CASARLSGGYTF	TGTGCCAGCGCACGGCTGTCCGGCGGCTACACCTTC
TRBD1	TRBV19	TRBJ2-7	many	CASSTSDRSYEQYF	TGTGCCAGTAGTACCTCGGACAGGTCCTACGAGCAGTACTTC
TRBD1	TRBV9	TRBJ2-1	many	CASSVDPTGAINEQFF	TGTGCCAGCAGCGTAGACCCGACAGGGGCAATAAATGAGCAGTTCTTC
.	TRBV27	TRBJ1-6	many	CASTPTWGESSPLHF	TGTGCCAGCACTCCCACGTGGGGAGAAAGTTCACCCCTCCACTTT
TRBD1	TRBV12-3/TRBV12-4	TRBJ1-5	many	CASSSGTGRSGQHF	TGTGCCAGCAGCTCCGGGACAGGGAGGTCGGGACAGCATTTT
.	TRBV7-5	TRBJ1-2	.	CISVPEALGQPYGYTF	.
.	TRBV5-1	TRBJ2-7	.	CASSQKQVPYEQYF	TGCGCCAGCAGCCAGAAACAGGTCCCCTACGAGCAGTACTTC
TRBD2	TRBV25-1	TRBJ2-5	.	CASGLAGGFGVQYF	TGTGCCAGCGGACTAGCGGGGGGTTTTGGTGTCCAGTACTTC
.	TRBV3-1	TRBJ1-4	.	CASSQSGYNEKLFF	TGTGCCAGCAGCCAATCAGGATATAATGAAAAACTGTTTTTT
.	TRBV2	TRBJ2-4	.	CASSAESQVAKNIQYF	TGTGCCAGCAGTGCCGAAAGTCAAGTAGCCAAAAACATTCAGTACTTC
TRBD1	TRBV10-3	TRBJ1-2	.	CAITRGDSKTNYGYTF	TGTGCCATCACCCGGGGGGACAGCAAAACTAACTATGGCTACACCTTC
.	TRBV10-3	TRBJ2-7	few	CAISPGSSYEQYF	TGTGCCATCAGTCCCGGGAGCTCCTACGAGCAGTACTTC
.	TRBV7-8	TRBJ2-6	.	CASSLARWGRLTF	TGTGCCAGCAGCTTAGCGCGATGGGGGCGGCTGACTTTC
TRBD2	TRBV12-3/TRBV12-4	TRBJ2-1	many	CASSLVSGGFSYNEQFF	TGTGCCAGCAGTTTGGTTAGCGGGGGCTTCTCCTACAATGAGCAGTTCTTC
TRBD1	TRBV6-1	TRBJ1-4	many	CASSEGQGYEKLFF	TGTGCCAGCAGTGAAGGACAGGGTTATGAAAAACTGTTTTTT
.	TRBV9	TRBJ1-2	.	CASSVATGWEGYTF	TGTGCCAGCAGCGTAGCTACAGGGTGGGAAGGCTACACCTTC
.	TRBV2	TRBJ1-1	many	CASSVRGQGNTEAFF	TGTGCCAGCAGCGTCCGGGGGCAGGGGAACACTGAAGCTTTCTTT
.	TRBV12-3/TRBV12-4	TRBJ1-3	.	CASSFGNTIYF	TGTGCCAGCAGTTTTGGAAACACCATATATTTT